One sample yielded the 17 T cell receptor beta chains listed below, sequenced in a study of response to subunit inactivated influenza vaccine. TCRdb re-called the RT-PCR reads through MiXCR, storing one row per CDR3 protein. Seen here are more than 150,000 distinct CDR3 sequences, about 10% observed once, and the top ten hold 35% to 40%. Sample: CD8+ T cells sorted from PBMCs, taken about 24 months after vaccination. The receptor source for this set is a man aged 50 to 69 who received an inactivated influenza vaccine.

The genes are TRBV6-1 and TRBJ2-5; 9 bases line up with TRBD2. The CDR3 has 15 residues. CDR1 and CDR2 (germline): MNHNS, SASEGT. J gave up 3 bases and V 5 bases, and 7 bases lay outside the gene matches. As DNA, the CDR3 is TGTGCCAGCAGTCCGGGACTAGCTATTAAAGAGACCCAGTACTTC. Its protein product is CASSPGLAIKETQYF.

This clonotype was counted a few times. V gene TRBV24-1 combines with J gene TRBJ2-3; D is unclear. Trimming shortened V by 2 bases and J by 4 bases, and 9 bases separated the two germline ends. Germline V gene data show CDR1 as KGHDR and CDR2 as SFDVKD. CDR3 length: 14 amino acids. CDR3 sequence (DNA): TGTGCCACCAGTGATTGGGGATTGTCAGATACGCAGTATTTT. As protein: CATSDWGLSDTQYF.

This clonotype was picked up many times. This rearrangement joins TRBV24-1 to TRBJ2-1; TRBD2 might be the D (5 bases). The CDR3 has 14 residues. V was shortened by 7 bases and J by 6 bases, with 15 bases between the two germline ends. CDR1 KGHDR and CDR2 SFDVKD come from the germline V gene. The CDR3 DNA follows: TGTGCCACCAGCGAGTGGGGAGAGGGCAATGAGCAGTTCTTC. This sequence encodes CATSEWGEGNEQFF.

This clonotype was seen repeatedly, ten times or more. The chain couples TRBV7-9 to TRBJ2-1; D is undetermined. V gave up 5 bases and J gave up 3 bases, with 8 bases separating them. The CDR3 runs 13 residues. Germline V gene data show CDR1 as SEHNR and CDR2 as FQNEAQ (reference sequence). The CDR3 nucleotides read TGTGCCAGCAGCCCGTTATACTACAATGAGCAGTTCTTC. Translating gives CASSPLYYNEQFF.

This CDR3 reads CASSQGAGWRNQPQHF. CDR3 DNA sequence: TGCGCCAGCAGCCAAGGGGCTGGATGGCGCAATCAGCCCCAGCATTTT. The chain recombines TRBV4-3 with TRBJ1-5, with no clear D. Deletions cut 1 base from V and 2 bases from J, with 12 bases between. The CDR3 runs 16 residues. Per the germline V gene, CDR1 is LGHNA and CDR2 is YSLEER.

This clonotype was counted many times. The rearrangement links TRBV28 to TRBJ1-2; the D is unclear. The V end lost 10 bases, the J end lost 4 bases, and 10 bases lay between the germline ends. The germline V gene encodes CDR1 MDHEN and CDR2 SYDVKM. The CDR3 extends over 11 amino acids. CDR3 bases: TGTGCCACCCGCGGTCTCTATGGCTACACCTTC. This gives the protein CATRGLYGYTF.

This clonotype was counted many times. This chain joins TRBV7-2 and TRBJ2-3; TRBD2 matches at 9 bases. The V gene's germline CDR1 is SGHTA and CDR2 FQGNSA. The CDR3 is made up of 16 amino acids. The junction had 6 bases not matched to a gene; V was cut back by 3 bases and J by 2 bases. CDR3 region: CASSFRLAGTTDTQYF. In nucleotides, the CDR3 is TGTGCCAGCAGCTTTAGGCTAGCGGGGACCACAGATACGCAGTATTTT.

This clonotype was counted only a few times. This chain uses TRBV15 with TRBJ2-3; D unresolved. V lost 0 bases and J lost 4, with 8 bases in between. The CDR3 is 14 residues long. From germline, CDR1 is LNHNV and CDR2 YYDKDF (reference sequence). The CDR3: CATSRDGLADTQYF. CDR3 in DNA: TGTGCCACCAGCAGAGACGGCCTCGCAGATACGCAGTATTTT.

V and J are TRBV9 and TRBJ2-2, with a tentative D call TRBD1 (6 bases). CDR1 is SGDLS, CDR2 YYNGEE, per germline. Trimming took off 1 base at V and 1 base at J, with 14 bases between the two ends. There are 17 residues in the CDR3. CDR3 DNA sequence: TGTGCCAGCAGCGTAACGAAGACAGGAGGGAACACCGGGGAGCTGTTTTTT. This gives the protein CASSVTKTGGNTGELFF.

This clonotype has just a few counts. The chain uses TRBV20-1 and TRBJ1-1, with 8 nucleotides matching TRBD1. The trim removed 5 bases at V and 0 bases at J, leaving 5 bases unmatched. The CDR3 spans 14 residues. Per germline, CDR1 DFQATT and CDR2 SNEGSKA (reference sequence). The CDR3 protein is CSAPWTGMNTEAFF. CDR3 nucleotide sequence: TGCAGTGCTCCATGGACAGGGATGAACACTGAAGCTTTCTTT.

The chain is built from TRBV7-9 and TRBJ2-3; D gene uncertain. Germline lookup yields CDR1 SEHNR and CDR2 FQNEAQ (reference sequence). V was clipped by 1 base and J by 4 bases, with 6 bases between them. This CDR3 is 13 amino acids long. The chain's CDR3 is CASSLVAADTQYF. In DNA form, the CDR3 reads TGTGCCAGCAGCTTAGTGGCGGCAGATACGCAGTATTTT.

As for this clonotype: This may be a read error, as it is one base from a much larger clone. The rearrangement uses TRBV20-1 and TRBJ1-5; no clear D. The length of the CDR3 is 14 residues. Germline CDR1 and CDR2: DFQATT and SNEGSKA (reference sequence). CDR3 DNA: TGCTGTGCTAGTACTGGGATTAGCAATCAGCCCCAGCATTTT. Amino acids: CCASTGISNQPQHF.

In its sample, this clonotype was seen many times. V is TRBV6-5 and J is TRBJ2-1; 8 positions match TRBD2. J was trimmed by 4 bases and V by 1 base; bases with no gene match: 3. From germline, CDR1 is MNHEY and CDR2 SVGAGI. The CDR3 is made up of 15 amino acids. The CDR3 sequence: CASSYFTSGYNEQFF. CDR3 nucleotide sequence: TGTGCCAGCAGTTACTTTACTAGCGGATACAATGAGCAGTTCTTC.

This clonotype was found many times. The chain recombines TRBV4-2 with TRBJ1-5; D is undetermined. V was shortened by 0 bases and J by 2 bases, with 11 bases between the two germline ends. The CDR3 runs to 16 residues. Germline assignment: CDR1 LGHNA and CDR2 YNFKEQ. CDR3 amino acids: CASSQDSAGGNQPQHF. In DNA, the CDR3 is TGTGCCAGCAGCCAAGATTCAGCCGGGGGCAATCAGCCCCAGCATTTT.

This clonotype was counted many times. The chain has TRBV27 and TRBJ2-1; 14 bases agree with TRBD2. CDR1 and CDR2 (germline): MNHEY, SMNVEV (reference sequence). CDR3 length: 14 amino acids. With V trimmed by 11 bases and J by 9 bases, 9 bases remained unmatched. The CDR3 protein is CAVGTSGSLSEQFF. DNA of the CDR3: TGTGCCGTCGGGACTAGCGGGAGTTTAAGTGAGCAGTTCTTC.

This clonotype was counted between two and nine times. V gene TRBV7-8 combines with J gene TRBJ2-3; TRBD1 or TRBD2 may be the D gene (5 bases each). The ends were cut back, 1 base at V and 3 bases at J, with 14 bases in the middle. Germline CDR1 is SGHVS and CDR2 is FQNEAQ. There are 16 residues in the CDR3. The CDR3 DNA sequence: TGTGCCAGCAGCTTAGATGTGGGGGAATCGACAGATACGCAGTATTTT. Its protein is CASSLDVGESTDTQYF.

This clonotype occurred a few times. The chain links TRBV25-1 to TRBJ2-1; tentative D call: TRBD2 (6 bases). CDR3 length: 13 residues. Germline V gene lookup returns CDR1 MGHDK and CDR2 SYGVNS. The V gene lost 10 bases and the J gene lost 4 bases, with 14 bases spanning the gap. The CDR3 DNA sequence: TGTGCCACCTCTGCGGGGACTTACAATGAGCAGTTCTTC. Translated: CATSAGTYNEQFF.